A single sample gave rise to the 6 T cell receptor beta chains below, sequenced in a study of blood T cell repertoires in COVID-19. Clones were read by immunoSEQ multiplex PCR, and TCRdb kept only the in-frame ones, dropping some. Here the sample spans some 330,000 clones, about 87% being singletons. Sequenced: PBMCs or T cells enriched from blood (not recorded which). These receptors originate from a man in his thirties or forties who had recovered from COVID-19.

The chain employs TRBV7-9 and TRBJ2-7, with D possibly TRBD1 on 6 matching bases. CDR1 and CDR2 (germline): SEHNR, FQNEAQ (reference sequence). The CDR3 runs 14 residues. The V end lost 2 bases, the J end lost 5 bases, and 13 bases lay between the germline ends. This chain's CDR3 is CASSLSTGLDEQYF. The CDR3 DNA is TGTGCCAGCAGCTTAAGTACAGGGCTGGACGAGCAGTACTTC.

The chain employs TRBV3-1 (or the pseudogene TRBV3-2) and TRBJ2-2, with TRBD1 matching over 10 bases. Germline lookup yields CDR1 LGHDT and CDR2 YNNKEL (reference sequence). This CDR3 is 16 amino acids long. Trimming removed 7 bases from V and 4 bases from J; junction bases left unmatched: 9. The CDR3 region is CASKSHGTGATGELFF. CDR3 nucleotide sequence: TGTGCCAGCAAAAGTCACGGGACAGGGGCCACCGGGGAGCTGTTTTTT.

The CDR3 sequence is CATSVGAGPSYEQYF. The CDR3 coding sequence is TGTGCCACCAGTGTGGGCGCCGGTCCCTCCTACGAGCAGTACTTC. The chain has TRBV24-1 and TRBJ2-7; D gene unclear. Trimming took off 5 bases at V and 0 bases at J, with 13 bases between the two ends. The germline CDR1 and CDR2 sequences are KGHDR and SFDVKD. There are 15 residues in the CDR3.

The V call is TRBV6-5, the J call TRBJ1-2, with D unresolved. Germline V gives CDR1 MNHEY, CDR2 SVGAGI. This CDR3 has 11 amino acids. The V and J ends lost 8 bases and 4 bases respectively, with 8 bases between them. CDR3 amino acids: CASASGYGYTF. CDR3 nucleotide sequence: TGTGCCAGCGCCTCAGGCTATGGCTACACCTTC.

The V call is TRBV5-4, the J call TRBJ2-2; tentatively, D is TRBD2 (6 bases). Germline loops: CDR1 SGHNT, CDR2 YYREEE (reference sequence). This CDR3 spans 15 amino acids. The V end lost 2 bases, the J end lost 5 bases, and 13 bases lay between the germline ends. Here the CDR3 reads CASSFFQGGTGELFF. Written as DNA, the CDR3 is TGTGCCAGCAGCTTTTTCCAGGGAGGAACCGGGGAGCTGTTTTTT.

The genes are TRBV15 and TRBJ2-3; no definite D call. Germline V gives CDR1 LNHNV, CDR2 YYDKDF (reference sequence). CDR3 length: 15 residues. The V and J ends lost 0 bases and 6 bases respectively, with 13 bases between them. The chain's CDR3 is CATSRDSRGEDTQYF. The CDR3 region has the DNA TGTGCCACCAGCAGAGATTCACGAGGTGAGGATACGCAGTATTTT.